These 20 T cell receptor beta chains came from one sample sequenced in a study of T cells in women clearing cervical HPV infection. TCRdb's table, derived via immunoSEQ multiplex PCR, lists solely in-frame clones and lacks some. This repertoire includes over 45,000 clones. The sequencing input was blood buffy coat. These receptors were obtained from a woman between 18 and 70 years old with a cervical HPV16 infection that either progressed to CIN3+ or cleared (not recorded which).

As to this clone: The CDR3 end lies 3 residues beyond the end of the read and is filled in from the germline J gene. This chain connects TRBV7-9 to TRBJ2-1; 10 nucleotides agree with TRBD2. CDR3 length: 15 amino acids. CDR1 and CDR2 from the germline V gene are SEHNR and FQNEAQ (reference sequence). Trimming took 3 bases from V and 9 from J; bases not matched to a gene: 8. The covered CDR3 bases are TGTGCCAGCAGCTTTCAGCGGGGGGGCCTGAGTGAG. Translated: CASSFQRGGLSE. The full CDR3 is CASSFQRGGLSEQFF.

As regards this clone: With the read ending 3 residues before the CDR3 end, the germline J gene is used to fill in that end. This chain uses TRBV19 with TRBJ2-5; maybe TRBD2 (6 bases). Germline loops: CDR1 LNHDA, CDR2 SQIVND (reference sequence). Trimming removed 5 bases at V and 2 bases at J, with 9 bases between. This CDR3 is built from 13 residues. Partial CDR3 DNA: TGTGCCAGTAGTTCGGGGGTACAAGAGACC. Translating gives CASSSGVQET. Given in full, the CDR3 is CASSSGVQETQYF.

A word on this clone: From the germline J gene comes the end of the CDR3, since the read stops 3 residues before it. J is TRBJ1-4 and V is TRBV18; a weak D match, TRBD1 (5 bases). There are 17 residues in the CDR3. CDR1 is KGHSH and CDR2 is LQKENI in the germline V gene. Incomplete CDR3 DNA: TGTGCCAGCTCACCCCAGGGTTTAACGTTAGGGGCCAACGTA. Translating it yields CASSPQGLTLGANV. The whole CDR3 sequence is CASSPQGLTLGANVLFF. The variable domain in full, with the rest retrieved from reference TRBV18 and TRBJ1-4, is NAGVMQNPRHLVRRRGQEARLRCSPMKGHSHVYWYRQLPEEGLKFMVYLQKENIIDESGMPKERFSAEFPKEGPSILRIQQVVRGDSAAYFCASSPQGLTLGANVLFFGSGTQLSVL.

Points on this clone: Read sequence stops 3 residues before the CDR3 end, and the germline J gene provides the missing end. The chain has TRBV4-1 and TRBJ2-3, with 9 bases matching TRBD1. Germline V gene sequence: CDR1 MGHRA, CDR2 YSYEKL. The CDR3 is made up of 15 amino acids. After removal of 3 bases from V and 6 bases from J, the junction contained 7 bases not matched to a gene. CDR3 bases read: TGCGCCAGCAGCCACTCCGGGACAGGGACCGATACG. Residues: CASSHSGTGTDT. The full CDR3 sequence reads CASSHSGTGTDTQYF.

Comment on this clone: With the read ending 3 residues before the CDR3 end, the germline J gene is used to fill in that end. V and J are TRBV10-3 and TRBJ1-2, with 7 bases aligning to TRBD1. The CDR3 covers 14 residues. Germline V gene data show CDR1 as ENHRY and CDR2 as SYGVKD. CDR3 DNA (partial): TGTGCCATCAGTTCATTACAGGGGCCTGGGGGC. Protein product: CAISSLQGPGG. From start to end, the CDR3 is CAISSLQGPGGYTF.

Concerning this clone: The read gets to within 3 residues of the CDR3 end, and the germline J gene fills in the rest. This rearrangement joins TRBV7-2 to TRBJ1-2, with D hard to call. CDR1 is SGHTA and CDR2 is FQGNSA in the germline V gene. The CDR3 sequence is 13 residues long. The CDR3 loop reads CASSRTSAYDYTF. CDR3 DNA (partial): TGTGCCAGCAGCAGGACTAGCGCGTACGAC.

In regard to this clone: The CDR3 end lies 3 residues beyond the end of the read and is filled in from the germline J gene. The chain links TRBV24-1 to TRBJ2-7; TRBD1 matches at 11 bases. The CDR3 sequence is 13 residues long. The ends lost 9 bases at V and 6 bases at J; junction bases unmatched: 6. Germline assignment: CDR1 KGHDR and CDR2 SFDVKD. CDR3 sequence: CATSAGQGGEQYF. CDR3 DNA (partial): TGTGCCACCTCCGCGGGACAGGGGGGCGAG.

Comments on this clone: The observed sequence ends 3 residues before the CDR3 terminus, with the missing tail filled in from the germline J gene. The chain carries TRBV18 and TRBJ2-4, with D possibly matching TRBD2 (6 bases). In germline, CDR1 is KGHSH, CDR2 LQKENI. The CDR3 contains 14 residues. CDR3 bases read: TGTGCCAGCTCACCACCGGGGACGGACTATGGT. Residues: CASSPPGTDYG. The whole CDR3 protein reads CASSPPGTDYGQYF.

Concerning this clone: The CDR3 end is not reached by the read, which stops 3 residues before it; the germline J gene fills it in. This chain uses TRBV20-1 with TRBJ2-7; 9 bases map to TRBD2. There are 15 residues in the CDR3. The V segment lost 6 bases and the J segment 1 base; nucleotides outside the gene matches: 10. The germline gives CDR1 DFQATT, CDR2 SNEGSKA (reference sequence). Here the CDR3 reads CSASPVSGGSYEQYF. The CDR3 DNA, read in part, is TGCAGTGCCAGCCCTGTGAGCGGGGGGTCCTACGAG.

On this clone: The CDR3 end is not reached by the read, which stops 3 residues before it; the germline J gene fills it in. This rearrangement joins TRBV5-6 to TRBJ2-7; D uncertain. The CDR3 totals 12 residues. Germline CDR1 is SGHDT and CDR2 is YYEEEE. Trimming stripped 2 bases from V and 1 base from J, with 4 bases between. The CDR3 loop reads CASSFQSYEQYF. The CDR3 bases that were read are TGTGCCAGCAGCTTTCAATCCTACGAG.

Turning to this clone: The read ends 3 residues early relative to the CDR3; the germline J gene fills the gap. The chain recombines TRBV5-6 with TRBJ2-1; D call uncertain. CDR1 is SGHDT, CDR2 YYEEEE, per germline. V dropped 5 bases and J dropped 4 bases, with 16 bases sitting between them. The CDR3 extends over 15 amino acids. The CDR3 region is CASRSISAEYNEQFF. CDR3 bases read: TGTGCCAGCAGGAGTATCTCTGCGGAATACAATGAG.

A word on this clone: The read falls 3 residues short of the CDR3 end, and the missing part is taken from the germline J gene. J is TRBJ2-2 and V is TRBV2, with TRBD1 identical over 10 bases. The germline gives CDR1 SNHLY, CDR2 FYNNEI. The CDR3 spans 13 residues. The chain's CDR3 is CASRGTGANVLFF. The DNA read from the CDR3 is TGTGCCAGCAGAGGGACAGGGGCCAACGTG.

In regard to this clone: The CDR3 extends 3 residues past the end of the read, so its final part is completed from the germline J gene. V is TRBV5-1 and J is TRBJ1-2; a weak D match, TRBD1 (5 bases). CDR3 length: 14 residues. The V gene's germline CDR1 is SGHRS and CDR2 YFSETQ. V was pared by 1 base and J by 2 bases, with 9 bases between. Incomplete CDR3 DNA: TGCGCCAGCAGCTTGTTGGGGCAGAACTATGGC. As protein: CASSLLGQNYG. The complete CDR3 protein is CASSLLGQNYGYTF.

As to this clone: The sequence runs out 3 residues before the end of the CDR3; the remainder is reconstructed from the germline J gene. The chain links TRBV19 to TRBJ1-5; D ambiguous. The V gene lost 0 bases and the J gene lost 4 bases, with 13 bases spanning the gap. Germline-derived CDR1 and CDR2 are LNHDA and SQIVND (reference sequence). The CDR3 has 16 amino acids. The CDR3 sequence is CASSIDPYRVNQPQHF. The part of the CDR3 DNA that was read is TGTGCCAGTAGTATAGATCCCTACCGGGTGAATCAGCCC.

Remarks on this clone: The read ends 3 residues early relative to the CDR3; the germline J gene fills the gap. This rearrangement joins TRBV7-2 to TRBJ2-1; 10 positions match TRBD2. Germline-derived CDR1 and CDR2 are SGHTA and FQGNSA. The CDR3 length is 15 residues. Trimming cost V 5 bases and J 4 bases; bases outside gene matches: 5. The CDR3 loop reads CASSAGLAVYNEQFF. The sequenced CDR3 bases are TGTGCCAGCAGCGCCGGACTAGCGGTATACAATGAG.

A remark on this clone: The CDR3 end lies 3 residues beyond the end of the read and is filled in from the germline J gene. V and J are TRBV19 and TRBJ1-4; the D gene is possibly TRBD1 (6 bases). Germline V lookup: CDR1 LNHDA, CDR2 SQIVND (reference sequence). The CDR3 covers 14 residues. Trimming left V 5 bases short and J 5 bases short, with 12 bases between. The part of the CDR3 DNA that was read is TGTGCCAGTAGTCGACGACAGGTGAATGAAAAA. It specifies CASSRRQVNEK. The CDR3 in its entirety is CASSRRQVNEKLFF.

As regards this clone: The read is 3 residues too short to cover the CDR3 end, so that end is filled in from the germline J gene. J is TRBJ2-6 and V is TRBV2; D may be TRBD2 (6 bases). Germline assignment: CDR1 SNHLY and CDR2 FYNNEI. Trimming pared 9 bases from V and 0 bases from J, leaving 6 bases between. The CDR3 covers 13 residues. The covered CDR3 bases are TGTGCCAGGGGGGGCTCTGGGGCCAACGTC. Translation gives CARGGSGANV. The complete CDR3 sequence is CARGGSGANVLTF.

As concerns this clone: The read falls 3 residues short of the CDR3 end, and the missing part is taken from the germline J gene. V gene TRBV12-3 or TRBV12-4 combines with J gene TRBJ1-4, with 7 bases lining up with TRBD1. The CDR3 is 15 residues long. V gave up 2 bases and J gave up 8 bases; unmatched junction bases: 8. This chain's CDR3 is CASSLFTRGAEKLFF. CDR3 bases read: TGTGCCAGCAGTTTATTTACCAGGGGGGCGGAAAAA.

The part of the CDR3 DNA that was read is TGTGCCAGCAGAACCGGGACTGAA. This sequence encodes CASRTGTE. The complete CDR3 reads CASRTGTEAFF. The chain employs TRBV12-3 or TRBV12-4 and TRBJ1-1; D remains unclear. The read gets to within 3 residues of the CDR3 end, and the germline J gene fills in the rest. CDR3 length: 11 residues. Trimming took off 6 bases at V and 5 bases at J, with 7 bases between the two ends.

On this clone itself: Coverage ceases 3 residues before the CDR3 finishes, and the germline J gene fills in the end. The chain links TRBV18 to TRBJ2-7, with D unresolved. Per the germline V gene, CDR1 is KGHSH and CDR2 is LQKENI. This CDR3 contains 14 residues. V dropped 1 base and J dropped 6 bases, with 13 bases sitting between them. Incomplete CDR3 DNA: TGTGCCAGCTCACCACGTCCAAACGAGGCCGAG. Translated: CASSPRPNEAE. The CDR3, in full, reads CASSPRPNEAEQYF.